Described below is a single T cell receptor (beta chain) sequence and its context. Only in-frame clones appear in the TCRdb table, and some are missing; sequencing was by immunoSEQ multiplex PCR. The profile shows over 85,000 clones, around 80% of them singletons. These data originate in a study of radiotherapy plus CTLA-4 blockade in lung cancer. The germline gives CDR1 SGHTA, CDR2 FQGTGA. Trimming cost V 2 bases and J 9 bases; bases outside gene matches: 5. The CDR3 covers 14 residues. The sample in question was peripheral blood, obtained from a patient treated with radiotherapy plus ipilimumab. This TCR was recovered from a human donor with non-small cell lung cancer that progressed on radiotherapy plus ipilimumab. This chain uses TRBV7-3 with TRBJ2-1, with 9 positions matching TRBD2. The DNA for the CDR3 is TGTGCCAGCAGCTTAGGTAATAGCGGGAGTGAGCAGTTCTTC. Translation gives CASSLGNSGSEQFF.